Listed below are T cell receptor beta chains from one sample, sequenced in a study of cytotoxic CD8 clonotypes in ibrutinib-treated CLL. The assay was immunoSEQ multiplex PCR, and TCRdb's table has in-frame clones only and misses some. The sample includes 110,000 to 150,000 clones, 60% to 85% seen only once; the top ten take approximately 5.1%. The input for sequencing was PBMCs, taken after 24 months of ibrutinib treatment. The origin of the receptors is a human donor with chronic lymphocytic leukemia. Both conserved end residues are part of each CDR3. The D gene is left open where the match is weak. Not every row has a clone size; where given, it reads once, few, many or a size class.

clone_size | d_call | j_call | v_call | cdr3_length | cdr3_nt | cdr3_aa
NA | NA | TRBJ2-7 | TRBV5-1 | 14 | TGCGCCAGCGGTGAGAATCTCCTTTCATACGAGCAGTACTTC | CASGENLLSYEQYF
NA | NA | TRBJ2-5 | TRBV5-4 | 13 | TGTGCCAGCAGCTTGGTCCCGCCAGAGACCCAGTACTTC | CASSLVPPETQYF
few | NA | TRBJ1-5 | TRBV14 | 13 | TGTGCCAGCAGCCAAGAGGGTCTATCAGCCCAGCATTTT | CASSQEGLSAQHF
NA | TRBD2 | TRBJ2-7 | TRBV4-2 | 17 | TGTGCCAGCAGCCAAGCCCCCGGGACTAGCGGGAGGAGCGAGCAGTACTTC | CASSQAPGTSGRSEQYF
NA | NA | TRBJ2-1 | TRBV21-1 | 15 | TGTGCCAGCAGCAGAGTCGGAGGGCCAGCCAATGAGCAGTTCTTC | CASSRVGGPANEQFF
NA | NA | TRBJ1-5 | TRBV6-1 | 13 | TGTGCCAGCAGGCCCACCTCCAATCAGCCCCAGCATTTT | CASRPTSNQPQHF
NA | TRBD1 | TRBJ2-7 | TRBV18 | 14 | TGTGCCAGCTCACCCGGGACAGCCCGGTACGAGCAGTACTTC | CASSPGTARYEQYF
NA | NA | TRBJ2-7 | TRBV28 | 13 | TGTGCCAGCATAAGCCGGGCAGGGGACGAGCAGTACTTC | CASISRAGDEQYF
NA | TRBD2 | TRBJ2-5 | TRBV9 | 15 | TGTGCCAGCAGCCCCGGGGGGACGCTCCAAGAGACCCAGTACTTC | CASSPGGTLQETQYF
NA | NA | TRBJ2-7 | TRBV6-1 | 11 | TGTGCCAGCAGTGACCCCTACGAGCAGTACTTC | CASSDPYEQYF
NA | NA | TRBJ1-1 | TRBV10-2 | 13 | TGCGCCAGCAGTGCAACCTGGGGCACTGAAGCTTTCTTT | CASSATWGTEAFF
once | TRBD1 | TRBJ2-7 | TRBV9 | 15 | TGTGCCAGCAGCCTCGACAGGGGCTTCTCCTACGAGCAGTACTTC | CASSLDRGFSYEQYF
once | NA | TRBJ1-1 | TRBV7-6 | 13 | TGTGCCAGCAGCCGCGTTGAACGCACTGAAGCTTTCTTT | CASSRVERTEAFF
NA | NA | TRBJ2-7 | TRBV20-1 | 11 | TGCAGTGCTAGCGGGAGACACGAGCAGTACTTC | CSASGRHEQYF
NA | NA | TRBJ1-5 | TRBV5-6 | 14 | TGTGCCAGCAGCTTGGGGCCTGGCAATCAGCCCCAGCATTTT | CASSLGPGNQPQHF
NA | NA | TRBJ2-7 | TRBV4-2 | 14 | TGTGCCAGCAGCCAAGATAAGGTCTGGAGGGAGCAGTACTTC | CASSQDKVWREQYF
NA | NA | TRBJ1-5 | TRBV5-8 | 15 | TGTGCCAGCAGCCCCTGGGGTAGTGATCCGGGGGCCCAGCATTTT | CASSPWGSDPGAQHF
few | TRBD2 | TRBJ2-7 | TRBV25-1 | 14 | TGTGCCAGCAGTGCCATAGCGGGACCCTACGAGCAGTACTTC | CASSAIAGPYEQYF
once | NA | TRBJ2-2 | TRBV12-5 | 12 | TGTGCTAGTGGTTCCTACACCGGGGAGCTGTTTTTT | CASGSYTGELFF
NA | NA | TRBJ2-1 | TRBV5-6 | 13 | TGTGCCAGCAGCCCGGGACTTTCCAATGAGCAGTTCTTC | CASSPGLSNEQFF
NA | NA | TRBJ2-1 | TRBV11-1 | 16 | TGTGCCAGCAGCTTAGCGCGGGACCCCGCCGGCGATGAGCAGTTCTTC | CASSLARDPAGDEQFF
NA | TRBD2 | TRBJ2-2 | TRBV4-3 | 17 | TGCGCCAGCAGCCCACTAGCGGGGGCCAGAAACGGCGGGGAGCTGTTTTTT | CASSPLAGARNGGELFF
NA | NA | TRBJ2-7 | TRBV27 | 13 | TGTGCCAGCAGTTGGGCAGCATCCTACGAGCAGTACTTC | CASSWAASYEQYF
NA | TRBD1 | TRBJ2-7 | TRBV5-8 | 15 | TGTGCCAGCAGCCTGCGGGGGACAGGGAGCCACGAGCAGTACTTC | CASSLRGTGSHEQYF
few | NA | TRBJ2-7 | TRBV25-1 | 13 | TGTGCCAGCAGTGGCGACAGCACCTACGAGCAGTACTTC | CASSGDSTYEQYF
NA | NA | TRBJ2-7 | TRBV29-1 | 14 | TGCAGCGCCCTCGGGGGGCCTCAACAGGTGGAGCAGTACTTC | CSALGGPQQVEQYF
NA | NA | TRBJ1-3 | TRBV15 | 16 | TGTGCCACCAGCAGAGATTTTGGGGCAGTTGGAAACACCATATATTTT | CATSRDFGAVGNTIYF
NA | NA | TRBJ1-4 | TRBV6-1 | 15 | TGTGCCAGCAGTGACTATGGTGGGACTAATGAAAAACTGTTTTTT | CASSDYGGTNEKLFF
once | NA | TRBJ1-2 | TRBV7-9 | 13 | TGTGCCAGCAGCCCCGGAACCCTCGGGAGCTACACCTTC | CASSPGTLGSYTF
NA | NA | TRBJ1-4 | TRBV27 | 16 | TGTGCCAGCAGTTTGCAGCCTACTGCAACTAATGAAAAACTGTTTTTT | CASSLQPTATNEKLFF
few | TRBD2 | TRBJ2-5 | TRBV7-2 | 14 | TGTGCCAGCAGCTTTACTAGCGCCCAAGAGACCCAGTACTTC | CASSFTSAQETQYF
NA | NA | TRBJ1-1 | TRBV18 | 12 | TGTGCCAGCTCACCGGAAACAGGGTCGGCTTTCTTT | CASSPETGSAFF
NA | NA | TRBJ2-6 | TRBV18 | 16 | TGTGCCAGCTCACCACTCGGACAGTCTGGGGCCAACGTCCTGACTTTC | CASSPLGQSGANVLTF
NA | NA | TRBJ1-2 | TRBV6-6 | 12 | TGTGCCAGCAGTTCCACAGTCACAGGCTACACCTTC | CASSSTVTGYTF
once | TRBD1 | TRBJ1-2 | TRBV4-2 | 17 | TGTGCCAGCACCCCGGGAACGGGACAGGGGCCCGGTTATGGCTACACCTTC | CASTPGTGQGPGYGYTF
NA | NA | TRBJ2-5 | TRBV18 | 13 | TGTGCCAGCTCACCCCCGACAAGAGGGACCCAGTACTTC | CASSPPTRGTQYF
NA | TRBD2 | TRBJ2-2 | TRBV27 | 15 | TGTGCCAGCAGCGCGGGGGGGCCGAGGACCGGGGAGCTGTTTTTT | CASSAGGPRTGELFF
NA | TRBD1 | TRBJ1-2 | TRBV27 | 13 | TGTGCCAGCAGTCGGACAGGGGGGTATGGCTACACCTTC | CASSRTGGYGYTF
NA | NA | TRBJ1-2 | TRBV30 | 11 | TGTGCCTGGACGGGCAGCTATGGCTACACCTTC | CAWTGSYGYTF
NA | TRBD2 | TRBJ2-5 | TRBV4-3 | 17 | TGCGCCAGCAGCCGCAATGGGGGTAGCGGGGGCCAAGAGACCCAGTACTTC | CASSRNGGSGGQETQYF
NA | TRBD2 | TRBJ2-1 | TRBV19 | 17 | TGTGCCAGTAGTATAGGGCGGCGCGGGAGCTCCTACAATGAGCAGTTCTTC | CASSIGRRGSSYNEQFF
NA | NA | TRBJ2-5 | TRBV7-3 | 16 | TGTGCCAGCAGCTTAGGTCCGGCGAGGGGACAAGAGACCCAGTACTTC | CASSLGPARGQETQYF
NA | NA | TRBJ2-2 | TRBV19 | 17 | TGTGCCAGTAGTCCCCCCGCCAGGGCCCCGGGTACCGGGGAGCTGTTTTTT | CASSPPARAPGTGELFF
NA | TRBD2 | TRBJ2-1 | TRBV5-1 | 15 | TGCGCCAGCAGCTTGAATAGCGGGGGGTCCAATGAGCAGTTCTTC | CASSLNSGGSNEQFF
NA | NA | TRBJ2-7 | TRBV28 | 15 | TGTGCCAGCAGTTCCACCCGGGTCGGGCGCTACGAGCAGTACTTC | CASSSTRVGRYEQYF
NA | NA | TRBJ1-5 | TRBV28 | 16 | TGTGCCAGCAGTTGGGGGTCGCAGGGCCTCAATCAGCCCCAGCATTTT | CASSWGSQGLNQPQHF
NA | NA | TRBJ2-7 | TRBV6-1 | 14 | TGTGCCAGCAGTGCGGGGGTCCCTGCTTACGAGCAGTACTTC | CASSAGVPAYEQYF
NA | NA | TRBJ1-2 | TRBV19 | 12 | TGTGCCAGTAGTCCAGATAACTATGGCTACACCTTC | CASSPDNYGYTF
NA | TRBD2 | TRBJ2-5 | TRBV6-5 | 13 | TGTGCCAGCAGCAGACTAGCGGGGGGGACCCAGTACTTC | CASSRLAGGTQYF
NA | NA | TRBJ1-1 | TRBV28 | 11 | TGTGCCAGCAGGTTTGGGGGCAGGCCTTTCTTT | CASRFGGRPFF
NA | NA | TRBJ1-4 | TRBV4-2 | 16 | TGTGCCAGCAGCCAAGAGTGGGCGGCCCTTGGTGAAAAACTGTTTTTT | CASSQEWAALGEKLFF
NA | NA | TRBJ2-5 | TRBV7-2 | 16 | TGTGCCAGCAGCTTAGGAGGGGGAACTAGTTGGGAGACCCAGTACTTC | CASSLGGGTSWETQYF
NA | NA | TRBJ1-1 | TRBV5-1 | 13 | TGCGCCAGCAGCTCCCTCCTGAACACTGAAGCTTTCTTT | CASSSLLNTEAFF
NA | NA | TRBJ2-5 | TRBV13 | 14 | TGTGCCAGCAGCCCCCTGACAGGAGGGGAGACCCAGTACTTC | CASSPLTGGETQYF
NA | NA | TRBJ2-7 | TRBV28 | 13 | TGTGCCAGCAGCAAAACACGAAAAACGGGGCAGTACTTC | CASSKTRKTGQYF